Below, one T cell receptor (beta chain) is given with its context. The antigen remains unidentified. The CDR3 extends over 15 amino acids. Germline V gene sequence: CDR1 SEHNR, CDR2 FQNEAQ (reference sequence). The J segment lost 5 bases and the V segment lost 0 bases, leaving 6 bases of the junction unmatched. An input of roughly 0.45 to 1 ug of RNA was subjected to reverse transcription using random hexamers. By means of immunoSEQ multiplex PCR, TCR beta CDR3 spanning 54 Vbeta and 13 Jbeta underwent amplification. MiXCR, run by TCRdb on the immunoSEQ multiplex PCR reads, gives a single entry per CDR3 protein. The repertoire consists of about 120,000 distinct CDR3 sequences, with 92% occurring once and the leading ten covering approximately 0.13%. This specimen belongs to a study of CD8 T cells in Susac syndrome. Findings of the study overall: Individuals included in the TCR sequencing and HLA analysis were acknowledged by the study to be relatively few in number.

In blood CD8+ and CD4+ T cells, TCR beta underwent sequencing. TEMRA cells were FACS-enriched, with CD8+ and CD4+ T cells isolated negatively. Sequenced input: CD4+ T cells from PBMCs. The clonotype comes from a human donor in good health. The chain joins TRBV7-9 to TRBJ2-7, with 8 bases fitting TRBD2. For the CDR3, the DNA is TGTGCCAGCAGCTTAGCGCGGGAGGACCCCCACGAGCAGTACTTC. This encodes CASSLAREDPHEQYF.